The clone carrying this T cell receptor beta chain was detected ten times or more. Its antigen is not known. The junction departs from the called germline gene at one end, perhaps through a read error. These data come from a study of T cells in Graves' hyperthyroidism and ophthalmopathy. The study, taken as a whole, reports: Classification by a 13 V-J model distinguished ophthalmopathy from stable hyperthyroidism. Most thyroid clonotypes that were expanded above 0.001 also turned up in blood. Median prediction lead before ophthalmopathy onset was about 6.3 months with the model.

The CDR3 covers 13 residues. Germline CDR1 is WSHSY and CDR2 is SAAADI. Regions amplified from RNA transcripts were the TCR beta CDR3 regions. The TCR CDR3 was amplified in a first-round RT-PCR using the HTBI primer set. TCRdb used MiXCR to reprocess the multiplex PCR reads, holding one entry per CDR3 protein. The sample lists more than 550,000 distinct CDR3 sequences, nearly 45% occurring once. A patient was excluded if there was uncontrolled infection, other autoimmune disease, pregnancy or lactation. This TCR came from an adult man with Graves' disease, either hyperthyroidism or ophthalmopathy (not recorded which). The chain carries TRBV10-2 and TRBJ1-1, with D hard to call. Sequenced sample: peripheral blood or thyroid tissue (not recorded which). DNA for the CDR3: TGTGCCAGCAGTGAAGGAGGGAACACTGAAGCTTTCTTT. This codes for CASSEGGNTEAFF.